This record covers a single T cell receptor beta chain. Its target is unknown. Using viral peptide pools, the ViraFEST assay grew out antigen-specific CD4+ T cells prior to sequencing. Following 10 days of culture, CD4+ T cells were isolated. Vaccinees lacked prior SARS-CoV-2 infection and tested negative for nucleocapsid antibodies. Supplemented with 7.5 to 10 IU/ml IL-2 and around 10 ug/ml peptides, approximately 2 million PBMC per well were kept in culture. On days 3 and 7, fresh IL-2 medium replaced half the medium. The data originate from a study of vaccination effects on CD4 cells after COVID-19. Trimming left V 11 bases short and J 2 bases short, with 15 bases between. The germline V gene has CDR1 MDHEN and CDR2 SYDVKM. The CDR3 runs 13 residues. The table came from immunoSEQ multiplex PCR; TCRdb's copy has only in-frame clones and leaves some out. The sample has some 69,000 clones; roughly 79% are singletons.

The receptor comes from a human donor who received a COVID-19 vaccine. The sample here was CD4+ T cells from PBMCs cultured with HCoV-NL63 spike peptides, taken before COVID-19 vaccination. The genes are TRBV28 and TRBJ1-2; D perhaps matches TRBD1 (5 bases). The CDR3 sequence: CAARGGGNYGYTF. The CDR3 bases are TGTGCCGCCCGGGGGGGAGGGAACTATGGCTACACCTTC.